This T cell receptor (beta chain) was observed in a study of T-cell reconstitution after alpha-beta-depleted transplantation in children. Whole-study findings and limits: Hyperexpanded clones declined; after one year, newly produced T cells mostly supplied diversity. About two months after transplant, alpha-beta T cells reportedly came from several hundred expanded graft clones.

This clonotype showed up just a few times. The antigen remains unidentified. Unique molecular identifiers were used to barcode this TCRbeta library. TCRdb itself ran the PCR reads through MiXCR, one entry per CDR3 protein. The table lists about a million distinct CDR3 sequences, 25% to 35% of them singletons. CDR1 is SNHLY, CDR2 FYNNEI, per germline. With V trimmed by 2 bases and J by 10 bases, 11 bases remained unmatched. This CDR3 has 15 residues. This specimen consisted of PBMCs, mostly from graft donor cells, obtained 360 days after TCRalphabeta/CD19-depleted stem cell transplant. The chain links TRBV2 to TRBJ2-1; 7 nucleotides line up with TRBD2. The sequence came from a boy under three years old who had a stem cell transplant for SCID, so the T cells may come from the graft donor. CDR3 amino acids: CASSETTSSRGEQFF. DNA for the CDR3: TGTGCCAGCAGTGAAACGACTAGCTCGAGGGGAGAGCAGTTCTTC. The complete variable domain, with remaining parts taken from reference TRBV2 and TRBJ2-1, reads EPEVTQTPSHQVTQMGQEVILRCVPISNHLYFYWYRQILGQKVEFLVSFYNNEISEKSEIFDDQFSVERPDGSNFTLKIRSTKLEDSAMYFCASSETTSSRGEQFFGPGTRLTVL.